Following are 27 T cell receptor beta chains from one sample sequenced in a study of T cell repertoires in cytomegalovirus infection (dated by TCRdb to the late 2010s). Sequenced on an Illumina HiSeq 1500. TCRdb reprocessed the public reads (quality trimming at Q25 with fastp, clone calling with MiXCR) and kept in-frame beta chains. CDR3 protein sequences are deduplicated, and each keeps its most common genes and DNA. The sample yields 300,000 to 450,000 distinct CDR3 sequences; over 15% were counted once. The top ten clones comprise around 10% of the sample. Sequenced material: PBMCs. These receptors were collected from a human donor in good health (CMV status not recorded). Some clones in this sample may be carry-over from other donors' samples.

The V gene is TRBV15, the J gene TRBJ2-7; 8 bases are a match to TRBD1. The V and J ends lost 8 bases and 4 bases, in that order; junction bases with no gene match: 10. CDR1 and CDR2 from the germline V gene are LNHNV and YYDKDF (reference sequence). The CDR3 spans 14 residues. CDR3: CATGAGGENYEQYF. CDR3 nucleotides: TGTGCCACCGGGGCAGGGGGCGAGAATTACGAGCAGTACTTC.

This clonotype has a count of ten or more. V is TRBV7-2 and J is TRBJ1-2; no firm D call. V gave up 2 bases and J gave up 12 bases, with 13 bases separating them. The germline CDR1 and CDR2 sequences are SGHTA and FQGNSA. The CDR3 sequence is 12 residues long. The CDR3 nucleotides are TGTGCCAGCAGCTTATTCGACGGGCGCCACACCTTC. Its protein product is CASSLFDGRHTF.

The V and J genes are TRBV2 and TRBJ2-3; D is possibly TRBD1 (6 bases). Deletions cut 2 bases from V and 2 bases from J, with 11 bases between. This CDR3 has 15 amino acids. Germline V gives CDR1 SNHLY, CDR2 FYNNEI. Here the CDR3 DNA reads TGTGCCAGCAGTGAACCTGGGACAACCACAGATACGCAGTATTTT. This gives the protein CASSEPGTTTDTQYF.

This clonotype appeared many times. The genes are TRBV2 and TRBJ2-7; the match to TRBD1 covers 7 bases. The CDR3 is 15 residues long. The trim removed 3 bases at V and 0 bases at J, leaving 5 bases unmatched. Germline V lookup: CDR1 SNHLY, CDR2 FYNNEI. CDR3 nucleotides: TGTGCCAGCAGTGAGCCCGGGACAGCCTCCTACGAGCAGTACTTC. This sequence encodes CASSEPGTASYEQYF.

This clonotype was observed at least ten times. The chain has TRBV11-2 and TRBJ1-4, with TRBD1 identical over 10 bases. V lost 6 bases and J lost 7; bases outside the gene matches: 11. Germline CDR1 SGHAT, CDR2 FQNNGV. The CDR3 spans 16 residues. The CDR3 reads CASRQTGQGLSEKLFF. The CDR3 bases are TGTGCCAGCAGACAAACGGGACAGGGGCTGAGTGAAAAACTGTTTTTT.

Only a few counts were recorded for this clonotype. V gene TRBV27 combines with J gene TRBJ2-7; D possibly corresponds to TRBD1 (5 bases). CDR1 MNHEY and CDR2 SMNVEV come from the germline V gene (reference sequence). This CDR3 is built from 15 residues. With 4 bases removed from V and 1 base from J, the gap between germline ends came to 14 bases. DNA of the CDR3: TGTGCCAGCAGTTCCCCGCAGGGTCGGTCCTACGAGCAGTACTTC. This translates into CASSSPQGRSYEQYF.

This clonotype was counted many times. This chain links TRBV12-3 or TRBV12-4 with TRBJ1-1, with a weak D call TRBD1 (6 bases). The CDR3 totals 11 residues. V shed 6 bases and J shed 7 bases, with 9 bases lying between them. The CDR3 loop is CASSSGVEAFF. CDR3 sequence (DNA): TGTGCCAGCAGCTCAGGGGTTGAAGCTTTCTTT.

This clonotype was counted a few times. The chain links TRBV20-1 to TRBJ2-3, with no clear D. This CDR3 spans 11 amino acids. V lost 8 bases and J 5 bases, leaving 11 bases between the germline ends. Looked up from germline, CDR1 is DFQATT and CDR2 is SNEGSKA (reference sequence). The CDR3 DNA reads TGCAGTAATTACGCACGAGATACGCAGTATTTT. It codes for CSNYARDTQYF.

In its sample, this clonotype was seen a few times. The chain carries TRBV27 and TRBJ2-7; weak D call: TRBD1 (6 bases). Germline V CDR1 and CDR2: MNHEY, SMNVEV (reference sequence). V was trimmed by 3 bases and J by 2 bases, leaving 14 bases between them. CDR3 size: 15 residues. The DNA for the CDR3 is TGTGCCAGCAGTTTCTTGGCAGGGGCCCCCTACGAGCAGTACTTC. Encoded protein: CASSFLAGAPYEQYF.

This clonotype has just a few counts. The chain combines TRBV10-3 with TRBJ2-7; D is unclear. Per the germline V gene, CDR1 is ENHRY and CDR2 is SYGVKD. With 0 bases removed from V and 3 bases from J, the gap between germline ends came to 12 bases. CDR3 length equals 15 residues. The CDR3: CAISESRPLDYEQYF. The CDR3 coding sequence is TGTGCCATCAGTGAGTCACGCCCCCTGGACTACGAGCAGTACTTC.

This rearrangement joins TRBV23-1 to TRBJ1-1; D might be TRBD1 (5 bases). TRBV23-1 is identified as an open reading frame with a role that is uncertain. The CDR3 runs 15 residues. Trimming removed 1 base at V and 7 bases at J, with 16 bases between. CDR3 in amino acids: CASSQLGQGMVEAFF. The CDR3 DNA reads TGCGCCAGCAGTCAATTAGGGCAGGGAATGGTTGAAGCTTTCTTT.

This clonotype was counted between two and nine times. The chain has TRBV7-9 and TRBJ1-4; D is uncertain. Trimming removed 6 bases from V and 7 bases from J, with 12 bases in between. Germline lookup yields CDR1 SEHNR and CDR2 FQNEAQ (reference sequence). The CDR3 is 13 amino acids. The CDR3 loop is CASRGRGSEKLFF. The CDR3 DNA reads TGTGCCAGCAGGGGTCGGGGAAGTGAAAAACTGTTTTTT.

The chain couples TRBV20-1 to TRBJ2-7, with 7 bases matching TRBD1. Germline lookup yields CDR1 DFQATT and CDR2 SNEGSKA (reference sequence). V lost 4 bases, J lost 2 bases, and 5 bases stayed unmatched. This CDR3 is 13 amino acids long. CDR3 in DNA: TGCAGTGCTAAGTGGGGACAGCCCTACGAGCAGTACTTC. Encoded protein: CSAKWGQPYEQYF.

This clonotype was counted many times. The chain is built from TRBV7-2 and TRBJ1-3, with D possibly TRBD1 on 5 matching bases. The CDR3 runs 15 residues. Germline V lookup: CDR1 SGHTA, CDR2 FQGNSA. V was cut by 5 bases and J by 3 bases, with 14 bases left in between. Here the CDR3 reads CASSQPGKSGNTIYF. The CDR3 DNA reads as TGTGCCAGCAGCCAGCCAGGGAAAAGTGGAAACACCATATATTTT.

This clonotype turned up a few times. The chain has TRBV2 and TRBJ2-5; TRBD1 matches at 10 bases. This CDR3 spans 14 amino acids. Germline CDR1 reads SNHLY; CDR2 reads FYNNEI. V shed 7 bases and J 7 bases; nucleotides not matched to a gene: 9. DNA for the CDR3: TGTGCCAGCACTGGGACAGGGGTTTATGTGACCCAGTACTTC. Translating it yields CASTGTGVYVTQYF.

DNA of the CDR3: TGTGCCACCAGCAGAGATCCCTACAAGCCTGGCTCTAACTATGGCTACACCTTC. Translating it yields CATSRDPYKPGSNYGYTF. The V gene is TRBV15, the J gene TRBJ1-2; unclear D gene. Germline V CDR1 and CDR2: LNHNV, YYDKDF (reference sequence). Trimming pared 0 bases from V and 0 bases from J, leaving 17 bases between. This CDR3 contains 18 residues.

This chain uses TRBV20-1 with TRBJ2-3; 11 positions match TRBD2. Per the germline V gene, CDR1 is DFQATT and CDR2 is SNEGSKA (reference sequence). J was trimmed by 4 bases and V by 6 bases; bases with no gene match: 3. This CDR3 spans 13 amino acids. CDR3 region: CSALAGGPDTQYF. CDR3 sequence (DNA): TGCAGTGCATTAGCGGGGGGGCCAGATACGCAGTATTTT.

This rearrangement joins TRBV28 to TRBJ2-5, with 8 bases lining up with TRBD2. Trimming removed 8 bases from V and 4 bases from J; junction bases left unmatched: 12. The CDR3 length is 15 residues. CDR1 and CDR2 from the germline V gene are MDHEN and SYDVKM. Written as DNA, the CDR3 is TGTGCCAGCGGGGGAGAAGCGGGAGTTGGAGAGACCCAGTACTTC. It codes for CASGGEAGVGETQYF.

For the CDR3, the DNA is TGCAGTGCTCCCTCGAGCGGGAAGGGCAATGAGCAGTTCTTC. This gives the protein CSAPSSGKGNEQFF. This chain joins TRBV20-1 and TRBJ2-1, with 7 bases lining up with TRBD2. Germline lookup yields CDR1 DFQATT and CDR2 SNEGSKA (reference sequence). J gave up 6 bases and V 5 bases, and 10 bases lay outside the gene matches. The CDR3 sequence is 14 residues long.

The J gene is TRBJ2-7, the V gene TRBV12-3 or TRBV12-4, with TRBD2 identical over 9 bases. Germline trimming cut 6 bases from V and 4 bases from J; bases unmatched to any gene: 4. The CDR3 is 13 residues long. The CDR3 DNA reads as TGTGCCAGCAGGCTAGCGGGACTGTACGAGCAGTACTTC. Translated, it gives CASRLAGLYEQYF.

The chain joins TRBV7-8 to TRBJ1-2; the match to TRBD1 covers 9 bases. This CDR3 has 15 residues. The V segment lost 5 bases and the J segment 7 bases; nucleotides outside the gene matches: 11. Germline V gives CDR1 SGHVS, CDR2 FQNEAQ. The CDR3 DNA sequence: TGTGCCAGCAGCGTCAGGACAGGGGAAGTTGGTGGCTACACCTTC. Encoded protein: CASSVRTGEVGGYTF.

This clonotype came up a few times. The chain joins TRBV5-4 to TRBJ2-1, with a tentative D call TRBD2 (6 bases). Germline V gene data show CDR1 as SGHNT and CDR2 as YYREEE (reference sequence). The CDR3 contains 16 residues. The V gene lost 2 bases and the J gene lost 1 base, with 13 bases spanning the gap. CDR3 sequence (DNA): TGTGCCAGCAGCTTTGGAGGGACTCCTTCCTACAATGAGCAGTTCTTC. Amino acids: CASSFGGTPSYNEQFF.

This clonotype was observed many times. CDR3 in amino acids: CASSIRQNTEAFF. The DNA of the CDR3 is TGTGCCAGCAGCATCAGACAGAACACTGAAGCTTTCTTT. This chain joins TRBV7-2 and TRBJ1-1; D gene ambiguous. The CDR3 extends over 13 amino acids. V gave up 5 bases and J gave up 1 base, with 8 bases separating them. Germline CDR1 reads SGHTA; CDR2 reads FQGNSA.

This chain uses TRBV7-6 with TRBJ2-7; TRBD2 matches 14 bases. Losses at the gene ends were 5 bases for V and 0 bases for J; bases not matched to a gene: 6. Germline CDR1 reads SGHVS; CDR2 reads FNYEAQ. The length of the CDR3 is 17 residues. CDR3 coding DNA: TGTGCCAGCAGCCCGGGACTAGCGGGGGCCCGCTCCTACGAGCAGTACTTC. The encoded protein is CASSPGLAGARSYEQYF.

V is TRBV18 and J is TRBJ2-5; D may be TRBD2 (6 bases). The germline V gene encodes CDR1 KGHSH and CDR2 LQKENI. The CDR3 is 14 amino acids. Trimming shortened V by 6 bases and J by 2 bases, and 13 bases separated the two germline ends. Here the CDR3 reads CASSTGAGQETQYF. In nucleotides, the CDR3 is TGTGCCAGCTCCACCGGGGCGGGGCAAGAGACCCAGTACTTC.

There are a few counts of this clonotype. The chain couples TRBV27 to TRBJ2-1, with D tentatively TRBD1 or TRBD2 (6 bases each). V gave up 0 bases and J gave up 3 bases, with 18 bases separating them. Germline V gene lookup returns CDR1 MNHEY and CDR2 SMNVEV (reference sequence). This CDR3 has 18 residues. CDR3 protein: CASSLSGGSRGYYNEQFF. In DNA, the CDR3 is TGTGCCAGCAGTTTATCCGGGGGCTCCCGGGGCTACTACAATGAGCAGTTCTTC.

The chain combines TRBV20-1 with TRBJ2-3; D is unresolved. Germline V gives CDR1 DFQATT, CDR2 SNEGSKA (reference sequence). The CDR3 spans 13 residues. V dropped 1 base and J dropped 1 base, with 6 bases sitting between them. This chain's CDR3 is CSARASGTDTQYF. The CDR3 nucleotides are TGCAGTGCTAGAGCCAGCGGCACAGATACGCAGTATTTT.